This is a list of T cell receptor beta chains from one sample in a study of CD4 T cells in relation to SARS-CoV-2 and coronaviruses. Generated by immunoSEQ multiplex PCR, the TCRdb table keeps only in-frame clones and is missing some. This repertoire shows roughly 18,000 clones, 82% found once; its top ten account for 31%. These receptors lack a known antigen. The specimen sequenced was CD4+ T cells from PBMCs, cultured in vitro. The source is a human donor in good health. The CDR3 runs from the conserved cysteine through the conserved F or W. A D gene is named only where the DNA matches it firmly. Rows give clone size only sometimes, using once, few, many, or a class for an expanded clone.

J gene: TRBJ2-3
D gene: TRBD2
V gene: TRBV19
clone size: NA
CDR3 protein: CASSPTGLAGTDTQYF
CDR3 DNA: TGTGCCAGTAGTCCTACGGGACTAGCGGGAACAGATACGCAGTATTTT

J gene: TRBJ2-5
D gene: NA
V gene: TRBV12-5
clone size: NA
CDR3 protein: CASGLQPGETQYF
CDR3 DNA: TGTGCTAGTGGTCTGCAACCGGGGGAGACCCAGTACTTC

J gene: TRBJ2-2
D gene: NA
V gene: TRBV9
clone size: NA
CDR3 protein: CASSVVGSGLNTGELFF
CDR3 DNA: TGTGCCAGCAGCGTAGTAGGTAGCGGCCTGAACACCGGGGAGCTGTTTTTT

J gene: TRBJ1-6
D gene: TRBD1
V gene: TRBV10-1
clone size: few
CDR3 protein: CASRQGRSPLHF
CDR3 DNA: TGCGCCAGCAGACAGGGGAGGTCCCCCCTCCACTTT

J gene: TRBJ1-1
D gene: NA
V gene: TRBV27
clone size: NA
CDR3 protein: CASSSLSTAELGRFF
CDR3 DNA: TGTGCCAGCAGTTCCCTTTCGACTGCGGAACTTGGTAGGTTCTTT

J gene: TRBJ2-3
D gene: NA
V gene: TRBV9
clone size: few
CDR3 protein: CASSTLGHLSTDTQYF
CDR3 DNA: TGTGCCAGCAGCACTCTGGGACACCTTAGCACAGATACGCAGTATTTT

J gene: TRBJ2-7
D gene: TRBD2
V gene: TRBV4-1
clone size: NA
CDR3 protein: CASSRSPGTSGYEQYF
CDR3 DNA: TGCGCCAGCAGCCGCTCACCCGGGACTAGCGGCTACGAGCAGTACTTC

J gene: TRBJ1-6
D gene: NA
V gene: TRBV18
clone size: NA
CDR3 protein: CASSPNSATVGNSPLHF
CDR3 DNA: TGTGCCAGCTCACCGAATTCTGCGACGGTGGGGAATTCACCCCTCCACTTT

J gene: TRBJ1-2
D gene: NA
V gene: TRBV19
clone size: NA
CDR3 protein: CASIPWGDPNYGYTF
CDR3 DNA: TGTGCCAGTATCCCGTGGGGGGATCCAAACTATGGCTACACCTTC

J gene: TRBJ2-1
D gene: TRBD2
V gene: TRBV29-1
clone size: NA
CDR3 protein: CSVVGTSGYNEQFF
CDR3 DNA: TGCAGCGTTGTTGGCACTAGCGGATACAATGAGCAGTTCTTC

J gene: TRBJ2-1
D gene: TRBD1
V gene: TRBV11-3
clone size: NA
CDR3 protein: CASSPNRGSYNEQFF
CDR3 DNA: TGTGCCAGCAGCCCCAACAGGGGGTCCTACAATGAGCAGTTCTTC

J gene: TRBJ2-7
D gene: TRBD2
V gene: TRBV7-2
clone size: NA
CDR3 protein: CASSLMSSGGDYSYEQYF
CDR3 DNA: TGTGCCAGCAGCTTAATGTCTAGCGGGGGGGATTATTCCTACGAGCAGTACTTC

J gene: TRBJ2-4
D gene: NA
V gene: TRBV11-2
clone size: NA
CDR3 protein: CASSLGASGVAKNIQYF
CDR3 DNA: TGTGCCAGCAGCTTAGGGGCGTCAGGGGTCGCCAAAAACATTCAGTACTTC

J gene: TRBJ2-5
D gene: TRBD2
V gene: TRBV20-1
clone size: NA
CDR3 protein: CSASVFSGSRETQYF
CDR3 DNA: TGCAGTGCTAGTGTCTTTAGCGGGAGCCGGGAGACCCAGTACTTC

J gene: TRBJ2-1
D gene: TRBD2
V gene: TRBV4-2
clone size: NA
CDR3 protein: CASSQGLAGGGGWNEQFF
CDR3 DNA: TGTGCCAGCAGCCAAGGGTTAGCGGGGGGAGGGGGATGGAATGAGCAGTTCTTC

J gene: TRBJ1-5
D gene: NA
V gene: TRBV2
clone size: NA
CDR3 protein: CASADYSNQPQHF
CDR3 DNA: TGTGCCAGTGCAGACTATAGCAATCAGCCCCAGCATTTT

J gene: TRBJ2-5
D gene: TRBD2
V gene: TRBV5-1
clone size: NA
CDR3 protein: CASSLGSGGVQETQYF
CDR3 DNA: TGCGCCAGCAGCTTGGGAAGCGGGGGGGTTCAAGAGACCCAGTACTTC